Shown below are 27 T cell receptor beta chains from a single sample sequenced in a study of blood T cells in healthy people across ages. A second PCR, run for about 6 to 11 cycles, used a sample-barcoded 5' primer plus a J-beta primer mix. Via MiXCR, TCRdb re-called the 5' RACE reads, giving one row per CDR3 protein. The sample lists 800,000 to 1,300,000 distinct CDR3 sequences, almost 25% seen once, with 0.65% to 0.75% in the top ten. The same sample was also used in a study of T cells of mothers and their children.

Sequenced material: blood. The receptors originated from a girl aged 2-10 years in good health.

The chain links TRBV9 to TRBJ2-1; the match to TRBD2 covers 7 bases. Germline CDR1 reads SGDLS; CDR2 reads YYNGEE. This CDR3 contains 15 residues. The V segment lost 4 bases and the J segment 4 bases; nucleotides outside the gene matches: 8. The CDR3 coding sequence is TGTGCCAGCAGCAACGGGCTAGCGGAGTACAATGAGCAGTTCTTC. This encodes CASSNGLAEYNEQFF.

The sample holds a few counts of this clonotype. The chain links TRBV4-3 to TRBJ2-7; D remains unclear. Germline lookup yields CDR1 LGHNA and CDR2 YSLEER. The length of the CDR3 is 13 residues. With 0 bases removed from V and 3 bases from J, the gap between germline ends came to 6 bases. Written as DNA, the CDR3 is TGCGCCAGCAGCCAAGAGTTCCTCTACGAGCAGTACTTC. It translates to CASSQEFLYEQYF.

DNA for the CDR3: TGTGCCATCAGTGCGGGACCTCTCAACGAGCAGTTCTTC. Translating gives CAISAGPLNEQFF. The chain joins TRBV10-3 to TRBJ2-5; D is perhaps TRBD1 or TRBD2 (5 bases each). The tail of the sequence fits TRBJ2-1 better, so the J call may be wrong. Germline V gene data show CDR1 as ENHRY and CDR2 as SYGVKD. This CDR3 region has 13 residues.

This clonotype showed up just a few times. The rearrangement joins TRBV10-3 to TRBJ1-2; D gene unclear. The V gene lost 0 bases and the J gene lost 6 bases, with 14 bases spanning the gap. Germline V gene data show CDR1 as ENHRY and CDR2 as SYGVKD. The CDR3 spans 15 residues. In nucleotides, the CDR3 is TGTGCCATCAGTGAGTCGACGGGCAACGGGCATGGCTACACCTTC. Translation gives CAISESTGNGHGYTF.

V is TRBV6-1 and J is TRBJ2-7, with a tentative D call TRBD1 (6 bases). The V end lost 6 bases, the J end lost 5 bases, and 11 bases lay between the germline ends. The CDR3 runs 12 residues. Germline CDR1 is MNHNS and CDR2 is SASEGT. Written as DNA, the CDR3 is TGTGCCAGCAGCCGAGACAGGCACGAGCAGTACTTC. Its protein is CASSRDRHEQYF.

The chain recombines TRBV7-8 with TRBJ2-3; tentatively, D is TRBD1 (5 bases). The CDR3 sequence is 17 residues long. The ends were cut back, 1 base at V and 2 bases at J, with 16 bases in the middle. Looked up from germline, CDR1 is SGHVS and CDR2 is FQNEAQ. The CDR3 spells CASSLVQPAGFTDTQYF. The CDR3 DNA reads TGTGCCAGCAGCTTAGTCCAACCAGCAGGGTTCACAGATACGCAGTATTTT.

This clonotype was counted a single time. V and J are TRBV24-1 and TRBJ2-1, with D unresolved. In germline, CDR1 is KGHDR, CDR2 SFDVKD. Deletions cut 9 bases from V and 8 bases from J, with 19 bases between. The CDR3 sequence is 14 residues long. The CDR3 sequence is CATGTSEPFDEQFF. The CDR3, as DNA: TGTGCCACCGGAACCAGCGAACCCTTCGATGAGCAGTTCTTC.

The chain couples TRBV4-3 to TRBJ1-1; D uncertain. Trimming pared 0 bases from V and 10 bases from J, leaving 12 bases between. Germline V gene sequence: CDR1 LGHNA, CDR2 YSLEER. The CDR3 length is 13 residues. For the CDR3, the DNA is TGCGCCAGCAGCCAAGAACTGAGGGAGGGAGCTTTCTTT. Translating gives CASSQELREGAFF.

In nucleotides, the CDR3 is TGTGCCAGCAGAAAAGGTGACAATGAGCAGTTCTTC. Amino acid sequence: CASRKGDNEQFF. The chain is built from TRBV7-9 and TRBJ2-1; D gene ambiguous. The germline CDR1 and CDR2 sequences are SEHNR and FQNEAQ (reference sequence). The CDR3 is 12 residues long. V lost 6 bases to trimming and J lost 5 bases, with 8 bases between them.

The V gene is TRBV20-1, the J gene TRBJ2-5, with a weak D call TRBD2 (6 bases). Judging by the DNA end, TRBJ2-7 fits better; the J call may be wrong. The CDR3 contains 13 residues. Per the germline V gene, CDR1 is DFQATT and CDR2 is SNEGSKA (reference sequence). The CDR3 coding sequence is TGCAGTGCCGGGGCTAGCGTTCGCTACGAGCAGTACTTC. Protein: CSAGASVRYEQYF.

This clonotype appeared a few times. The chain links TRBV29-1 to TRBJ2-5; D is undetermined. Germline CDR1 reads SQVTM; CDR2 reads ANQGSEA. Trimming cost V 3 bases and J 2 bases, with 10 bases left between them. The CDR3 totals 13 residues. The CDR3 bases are TGCAGCGTTGATTTAGAGGAACAAGAGACCCAGTACTTC. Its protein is CSVDLEEQETQYF.

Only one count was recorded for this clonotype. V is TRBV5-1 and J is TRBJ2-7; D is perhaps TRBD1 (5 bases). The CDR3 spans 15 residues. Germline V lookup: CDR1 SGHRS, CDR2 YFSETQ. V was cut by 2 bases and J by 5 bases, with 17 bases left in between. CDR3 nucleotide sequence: TGCGCCAGCAGCTTTAGGACCCAGGGAAAGGACGAGCAGTACTTC. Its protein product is CASSFRTQGKDEQYF. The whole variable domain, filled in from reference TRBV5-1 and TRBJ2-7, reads KAGVTQTPRYLIKTRGQQVTLSCSPISGHRSVSWYQQTPGQGLQFLFEYFSETQRNKGNFPGRFSGRQFSNSRSEMNVSTLELGDSALYLCASSFRTQGKDEQYFGPGTRLTVT.

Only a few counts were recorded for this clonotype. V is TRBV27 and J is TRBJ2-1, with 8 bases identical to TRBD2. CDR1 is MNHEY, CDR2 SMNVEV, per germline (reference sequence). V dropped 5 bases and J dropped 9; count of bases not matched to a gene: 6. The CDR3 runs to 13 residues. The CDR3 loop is CASSLTRGGEQFF. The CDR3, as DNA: TGTGCCAGCAGTCTAACACGGGGGGGTGAGCAGTTCTTC.

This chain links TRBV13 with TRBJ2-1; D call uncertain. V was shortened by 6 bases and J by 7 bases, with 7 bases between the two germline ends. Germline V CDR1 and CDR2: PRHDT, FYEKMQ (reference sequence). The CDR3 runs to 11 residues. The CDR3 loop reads CASSMKNEQFF. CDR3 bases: TGTGCCAGCAGTATGAAGAATGAGCAGTTCTTC.

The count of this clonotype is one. CDR3 bases: TGTGCCAGCAACCTGGACGGGGGAAACACCATATATTTT. Translating gives CASNLDGGNTIYF. The chain carries TRBV9 and TRBJ1-3; D gene unclear. The CDR3 length is 13 residues. Deletions cut 6 bases from V and 4 bases from J, with 11 bases between. Germline V gene lookup returns CDR1 SGDLS and CDR2 YYNGEE. Looking up the rest from reference TRBV9 and TRBJ1-3 gives the full variable domain: DSGVTQTPKHLITATGQRVTLRCSPRSGDLSVYWYQQSLDQGLQFLIQYYNGEERAKGNILERFSAQQFPDLHSELNLSSLELGDSALYFCASNLDGGNTIYFGEGSWLTVV.

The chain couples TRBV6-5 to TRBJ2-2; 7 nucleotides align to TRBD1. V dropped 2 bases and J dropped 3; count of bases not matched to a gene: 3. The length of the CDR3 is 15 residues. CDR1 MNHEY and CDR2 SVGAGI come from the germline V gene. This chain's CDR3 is CASSYGQGDTGELFF. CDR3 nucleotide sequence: TGTGCCAGCAGTTACGGTCAGGGGGACACCGGGGAGCTGTTTTTT.

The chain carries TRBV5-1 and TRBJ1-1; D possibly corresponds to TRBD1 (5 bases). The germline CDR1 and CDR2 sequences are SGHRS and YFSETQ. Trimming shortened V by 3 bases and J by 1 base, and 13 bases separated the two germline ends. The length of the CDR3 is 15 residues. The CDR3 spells CASSSRGDQNTEAFF. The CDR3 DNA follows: TGCGCCAGCAGCTCCCGTGGGGACCAGAACACTGAAGCTTTCTTT.

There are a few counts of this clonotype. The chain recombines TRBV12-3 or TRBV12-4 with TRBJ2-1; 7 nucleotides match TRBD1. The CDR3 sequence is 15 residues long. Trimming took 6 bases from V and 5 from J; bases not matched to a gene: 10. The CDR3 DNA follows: TGTGCCAGCAGCTTCGTCGGACAGGCCAACAATGAGCAGTTCTTC. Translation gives CASSFVGQANNEQFF.

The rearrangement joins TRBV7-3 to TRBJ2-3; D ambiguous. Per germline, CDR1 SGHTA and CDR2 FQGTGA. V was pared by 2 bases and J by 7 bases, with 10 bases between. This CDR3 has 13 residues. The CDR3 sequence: CASSLGSGYTQYF. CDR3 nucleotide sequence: TGTGCCAGCAGCTTAGGGTCTGGCTATACGCAGTATTTT.

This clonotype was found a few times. The CDR3 nucleotides read TGTGCCAGCAGTCGCGGGACAGCCCTTACCTACGAGCAGTACTTC. Residues: CASSRGTALTYEQYF. V gene TRBV6-5 combines with J gene TRBJ2-5, with TRBD1 as a possible D gene (7 bases). The tail of the sequence fits TRBJ2-7 better, so the J call may be wrong. This CDR3 has 15 amino acids. In germline, CDR1 is MNHEY, CDR2 SVGAGI.

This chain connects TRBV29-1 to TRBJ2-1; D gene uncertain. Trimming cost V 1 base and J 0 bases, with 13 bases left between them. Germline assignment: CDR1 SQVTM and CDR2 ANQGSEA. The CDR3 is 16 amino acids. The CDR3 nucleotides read TGCAGCGTTGAAGTAGTGGGGATCAGCTCCTACAATGAGCAGTTCTTC. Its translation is CSVEVVGISSYNEQFF.

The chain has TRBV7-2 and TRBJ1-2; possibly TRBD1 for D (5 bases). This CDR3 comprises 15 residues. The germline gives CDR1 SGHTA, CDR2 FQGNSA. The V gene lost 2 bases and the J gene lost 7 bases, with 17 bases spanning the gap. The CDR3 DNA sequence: TGTGCCAGCAGCTTAAACCCAGGGCACCAGGGTGGCTACACCTTC. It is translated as CASSLNPGHQGGYTF.

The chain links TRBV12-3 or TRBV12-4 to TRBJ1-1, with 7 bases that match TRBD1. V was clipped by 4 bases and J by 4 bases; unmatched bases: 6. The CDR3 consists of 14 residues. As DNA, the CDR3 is TGTGCCAGCAGTTGGGACAGTTCATCCACTGAAGCTTTCTTT. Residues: CASSWDSSSTEAFF.

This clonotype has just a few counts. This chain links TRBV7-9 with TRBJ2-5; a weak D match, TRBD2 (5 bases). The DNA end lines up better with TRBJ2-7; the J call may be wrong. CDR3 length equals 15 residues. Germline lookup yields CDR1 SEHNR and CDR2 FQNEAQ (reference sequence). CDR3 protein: CASSSPSGTAYEQYF. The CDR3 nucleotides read TGTGCCAGCAGCTCTCCCAGCGGTACCGCTTACGAGCAGTACTTC.

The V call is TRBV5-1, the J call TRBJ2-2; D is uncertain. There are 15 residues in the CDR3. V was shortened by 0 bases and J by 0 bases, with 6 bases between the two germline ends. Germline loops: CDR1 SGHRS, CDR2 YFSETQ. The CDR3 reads CASSLVSANTGELFF. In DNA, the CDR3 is TGCGCCAGCAGCTTGGTTTCGGCGAACACCGGGGAGCTGTTTTTT.

The CDR3 DNA follows: TGTGCCAGCAGTCTCGGGACAGGGGTTGAAGCTTTCTTT. Amino acid sequence: CASSLGTGVEAFF. The V gene is TRBV2, the J gene TRBJ1-1, with 10 positions matching TRBD1. Germline loops: CDR1 SNHLY, CDR2 FYNNEI. With 5 bases clipped from V and 7 bases from J, the junction kept 4 bases outside the gene matches. This CDR3 region has 13 residues.

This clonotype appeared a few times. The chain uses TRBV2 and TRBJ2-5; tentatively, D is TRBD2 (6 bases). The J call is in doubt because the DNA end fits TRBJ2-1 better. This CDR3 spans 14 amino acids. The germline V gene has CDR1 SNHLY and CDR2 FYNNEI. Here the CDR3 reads CASIGLIGFDEQFF. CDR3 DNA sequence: TGTGCCAGCATCGGACTAATCGGCTTCGATGAGCAGTTCTTC.